The rows below give T cell receptor beta chains drawn from one sample of a study of cytotoxic CD8 clonotypes in ibrutinib-treated CLL. Repertoires were generated with immunoSEQ multiplex PCR, while TCRdb's copy carries only in-frame clones and drops some. The sample yields fewer than 300,000 clones, roughly 76% seen once. The source was PBMCs, collected at disease progression, from a patient treated with ibrutinib. The receptors were sampled from a human donor with chronic lymphocytic leukemia. The CDR3 runs from the conserved cysteine through the conserved F or W. Fields, in order: D gene, V gene, clone size, J gene, CDR3 DNA, CDR3 protein. D genes are given only for firm matches. Part of the rows lack a size; the others show once, few, many or a class for expanded clones.

TRBD1	TRBV6-1	NA	TRBJ1-1	TGTGCCAGCACTTTAGACAGGGTATCTGAAGCTTTCTTT	CASTLDRVSEAFF
TRBD2	TRBV7-3	NA	TRBJ2-3	TGTGCCAGCAGCTCAACCCCGGGACTAGCGGCTACAGATACGCAGTATTTT	CASSSTPGLAATDTQYF
NA	TRBV4-1	NA	TRBJ2-7	TGCGCCAGCAGCCTCGGGGGTCGCGGGGGCCTCGAGCAGTACTTC	CASSLGGRGGLEQYF
TRBD1	TRBV25-1	few	TRBJ1-1	TGTGCCAGCAGTGAATCCCGGACAGGGTGGGTCACTGAAGCTTTCTTT	CASSESRTGWVTEAFF
NA	TRBV7-8	NA	TRBJ1-5	TGTGCCAGCAGCTTAGGGGTGGGCCCAGCCCAGCATTTT	CASSLGVGPAQHF
TRBD1	TRBV9	NA	TRBJ1-2	TGTGCCAGCAGCAGGGACAGGGCGGGCGGCTACACCTTC	CASSRDRAGGYTF
NA	TRBV11-1	NA	TRBJ2-3	TGTGCCAGCAGCCACATTCAGGGGCCGCGGAAAACAAGCACAGATACGCAGTATTTT	CASSHIQGPRKTSTDTQYF
NA	TRBV2	NA	TRBJ1-1	TGTGCCAGCAGCAAGCTACCCGTCCCTGAAGCTTTCTTT	CASSKLPVPEAFF
TRBD2	TRBV13	NA	TRBJ2-7	TGTGCCAGCAGCTTAGGACTAGCGGGAGTCGGCGAGCAGTACTTC	CASSLGLAGVGEQYF
TRBD2	TRBV4-1	NA	TRBJ2-1	TGCGCCAGCAGCCCACCGGGACTAGCGCTCAATGAGCAGTTCTTC	CASSPPGLALNEQFF
NA	TRBV5-1	NA	TRBJ2-7	TGCGCCAGCAGCTTGGCGGTTAATTCCTACGAGCAGTACTTC	CASSLAVNSYEQYF
NA	TRBV6-1	once	TRBJ1-1	TGTGCCAGCAGTGAATTTCGGGTATCGACTGAAGCTTTCTTT	CASSEFRVSTEAFF
NA	TRBV5-1	NA	TRBJ2-7	TGCGCCAGCAGCCCTGGACCGTTTCTTTCCTACGAGCAGTACTTC	CASSPGPFLSYEQYF
NA	TRBV9	NA	TRBJ1-1	TGTGCCAGCAGCGTAGATCCAGGTATGAACACTGAAGCTTTCTTT	CASSVDPGMNTEAFF
TRBD2	TRBV11-1	NA	TRBJ2-2	TGTGCCAGCAGCTCAAGACTAGCGGGTTACACCGGGGAGCTGTTTTTT	CASSSRLAGYTGELFF
TRBD2	TRBV9	NA	TRBJ2-3	TGTGCCAGCAGCCCATGGGGGGGATTAGGAGATACGCAGTATTTT	CASSPWGGLGDTQYF
NA	TRBV19	NA	TRBJ2-1	TGTGCCAGTAGTATATATCAGGGGTGGGCCTACAATGAGCAGTTCTTC	CASSIYQGWAYNEQFF
NA	TRBV10-3	NA	TRBJ2-5	TGTGCCATCAGTGACGGACCGTCGGGAAAGACCCAGTACTTC	CAISDGPSGKTQYF
NA	TRBV6-5	few	TRBJ1-2	TGTGCCAGCAGTTACCAGCGGGACGGTCGTGGCTACACCTTC	CASSYQRDGRGYTF
NA	TRBV6-1	NA	TRBJ1-2	TGTGCCAGCAACCGATTGGGGGGAGGGGGCTATGGCTACACCTTC	CASNRLGGGGYGYTF
NA	TRBV6-6	NA	TRBJ1-1	TGTGCCAGCAGTTACTCGGAACTAGGGTTGGCCACTGAAGCTTTCTTT	CASSYSELGLATEAFF
NA	TRBV11-2	NA	TRBJ2-5	TGTGCCAGCAGCTTCGCAGGAATAGAGACCCAGTACTTC	CASSFAGIETQYF
TRBD1	TRBV2	NA	TRBJ2-7	TGTGCCAGCAGTGAAGACAGGGGAATTGACGAGCAGTACTTC	CASSEDRGIDEQYF
NA	TRBV2	few	TRBJ1-2	TGTGCCAGCATATTGGGTCCAGGGAACTATGGCTACACCTTC	CASILGPGNYGYTF
TRBD1	TRBV7-9	NA	TRBJ1-2	TGTGCCAGCAGCTTAGTGGACAGGGTCTACGGCTACACCTTC	CASSLVDRVYGYTF
TRBD2	TRBV27	NA	TRBJ2-7	TGTGCCAGCAGTCCAAACGGACTAGCGGCCTCCTACGAGCAGTACTTC	CASSPNGLAASYEQYF
TRBD1	TRBV5-4	NA	TRBJ1-3	TGTGCCAGCAGCTCCTATCGCAGGGGGCTTGGAAACACCATATATTTT	CASSSYRRGLGNTIYF
NA	TRBV2	NA	TRBJ1-1	TGTGCCAGCAGTGAAGTAAAGAACACTGAAGCTTTCTTT	CASSEVKNTEAFF
NA	TRBV4-1	NA	TRBJ1-1	TGCGCCAGCAGCCAAGAGGGGGGTCACACTGAAGCTTTCTTT	CASSQEGGHTEAFF
NA	TRBV27	NA	TRBJ2-3	TGTGCCAGCAGTTGGGGGTACACAGATACGCAGTATTTT	CASSWGYTDTQYF
NA	TRBV6-5	NA	TRBJ2-3	TGTGCCAGCAAATTGGGGTTTGGCACAGATACGCAGTATTTT	CASKLGFGTDTQYF
NA	TRBV6-5	NA	TRBJ1-2	TGTGCCAGCACCCTCGGGACTAATGGCTACACCTTC	CASTLGTNGYTF
NA	TRBV2	NA	TRBJ2-1	TGTGCCAGCAGTGTATGGGGAGGGGGCAATGAGCAGTTCTTC	CASSVWGGGNEQFF
NA	TRBV29-1	NA	TRBJ1-4	TGCAGCGTTGAAGGTACGGTAAGTGAAAAACTGTTTTTT	CSVEGTVSEKLFF
TRBD2	TRBV6-1	NA	TRBJ2-3	TGTGCCAGCAGTGGGACTAGCGGGGGAATCACAGATACGCAGTATTTT	CASSGTSGGITDTQYF
TRBD1	TRBV29-1	NA	TRBJ2-7	TGCAGCGTTGCAGACAGGGGGTGGTCCTACGAGCAGTACTTC	CSVADRGWSYEQYF
NA	TRBV4-3	NA	TRBJ1-1	TGCGCCAGCAGCCAAGACCTGGGGAACACTGAAGCTTTCTTT	CASSQDLGNTEAFF
NA	TRBV18	NA	TRBJ1-2	TGTGCCAGCTCACCTGGAAGTCTAGAGGGCTACACCTTC	CASSPGSLEGYTF
TRBD1	TRBV7-3	NA	TRBJ2-7	TGTGCCAGCAGCTCACGACAGGGTGAGCAGTACTTC	CASSSRQGEQYF
TRBD2	TRBV7-9	few	TRBJ2-5	TGTGCCAGCAGCGTCAAGGGACTAGCGGAAGAGACCCAGTACTTC	CASSVKGLAEETQYF
NA	TRBV18	few	TRBJ1-2	TGTGCCAGCTCACCACTCACTTGGCAGGCTTATGGCTACACCTTC	CASSPLTWQAYGYTF
TRBD1	TRBV6-1	NA	TRBJ2-2	TGTGCCAGCAGGAAAGGACAGGGGGACACCGGGGAGCTGTTTTTT	CASRKGQGDTGELFF
NA	TRBV15	NA	TRBJ2-3	TGTGCCACCAGCAGAGTTGTGCTCCGCACAGATACGCAGTATTTT	CATSRVVLRTDTQYF
TRBD1	TRBV7-2	NA	TRBJ1-5	TGTGCCAGCAGCGGGGGACAGTCTCATCAGCCCCAGCATTTT	CASSGGQSHQPQHF
NA	TRBV5-3	NA	TRBJ2-2	TGTGCCAGGGGCAGGGAGTTGAAGAACACCGGGGAGCTGTTTTTT	CARGRELKNTGELFF
NA	TRBV4-3	NA	TRBJ2-7	TGCGCCAGCAGCCAAGATAGATTCGGGGGCGCGCAGTACTTC	CASSQDRFGGAQYF
NA	TRBV11-1	NA	TRBJ1-2	TGTGCCAGCAGCTTAGAAGGATCTGGGAATGGCTACACCTTC	CASSLEGSGNGYTF